The rows below give T cell receptor beta chains drawn from one sample of a study of cytomegalovirus exposure and HLA in healthy donors. Clones were sequenced by immunoSEQ multiplex PCR, and TCRdb holds only the in-frame ones, with some missing. Of a few hundred thousand clones in the sample, almost 90% are singletons; the top ten hold 0.37%. The material sequenced was PBMCs. The source of these receptors is a woman between 18 and 29 years old in good health and CMV-seronegative. CDR3s include the opening cysteine and the closing phenylalanine or tryptophan. The D gene is left open where the match is weak. Clone sizes are given selectively: once, few, many, or a class where the clone is expanded.

D,V,J,size,DNA,CDR3
TRBD2,TRBV5-1,TRBJ2-1,.,TGCGCCAGCAGCCCTACCGGGACTAGTATCCATGAGCAGTTCTTC,CASSPTGTSIHEQFF
TRBD2,TRBV7-8,TRBJ2-5,.,TGTGCCAGCAGCTTGGGGCTAGCGGGGAGACAAGAGACCCAGTACTTC,CASSLGLAGRQETQYF
TRBD1,TRBV9,TRBJ2-7,.,TGTGCCAGCAGCTCAACATACGGGCGGGACAGGGGGCTGAAGCAGTACTTC,CASSSTYGRDRGLKQYF
.,TRBV28,TRBJ1-3,.,TGTGCCAGCAGACTCCTGGTGGGGGGGGATAGACCATCAAACACCATATATTTT,CASRLLVGGDRPSNTIYF
.,TRBV4-1,TRBJ1-1,.,TGCGCCAGCACCCGGACAGCGAACACTGAAGCTTTCTTT,CASTRTANTEAFF
TRBD2,TRBV4-1,TRBJ2-1,.,TGCGCCAGCAGCCAAGAGCGGGGGGGCCCTCGGGATGAGCAGTTCTTC,CASSQERGGPRDEQFF
TRBD1,TRBV18,TRBJ2-2,.,TGTGCCAGCTCACCAACTCGGGGACAGGGTGACGGGGAGCTGTTTTTT,CASSPTRGQGDGELFF
.,TRBV19,TRBJ1-2,.,TGTGCGGTGGGGGGGTGGCCCTATGGCTACACCTTC,CAVGGWPYGYTF
TRBD2,TRBV27,TRBJ2-1,.,TGTGCCAGCAGCCTAACTAGCGGGGGGGGCAATGAGCAGTTCTTC,CASSLTSGGGNEQFF
TRBD1,TRBV6-4,TRBJ1-1,.,TGTGCCAGCAGTCGGGACAGGGTCAGCACTGAAGCTTTCTTT,CASSRDRVSTEAFF
.,TRBV9,TRBJ2-3,.,TGTGCCAGCAGCGCGCGGGGTTCTAGCACAGATACGCAGTATTTT,CASSARGSSTDTQYF
.,TRBV30,TRBJ2-5,.,TGTGCCTGGAGCGGCACTACAGGGAGTCAAGAGACCCAGTACTTC,CAWSGTTGSQETQYF
TRBD1,TRBV6-8,TRBJ1-4,.,TGTGCCAGCTGCAGGGGGGAAAAACTGTTTTTT,CASCRGEKLFF
.,TRBV5-4,TRBJ1-2,once,TGTGCCAGCAGCCCAAAGGACAGCAGCTACACCTTC,CASSPKDSSYTF
.,TRBV19,TRBJ1-2,.,TGTGCCAGTAGTATCGACTATGGCTACACCTTC,CASSIDYGYTF
.,TRBV4-1,TRBJ1-5,.,TGCGCCAGCAGCCAAGAGGGCCTAAACTCCAATCAGCCCCAGCATTTT,CASSQEGLNSNQPQHF
TRBD2,TRBV30,TRBJ2-1,once,TGTGCCTGGAGTAAACTAGCGGGGGGGCAAAGGGGTGAGCAGTTCTTC,CAWSKLAGGQRGEQFF
TRBD2,TRBV9,TRBJ2-3,.,TGTGCCAGCAGCGACACTAGCGGGGGGGCTGTAGATACGCAGTATTTT,CASSDTSGGAVDTQYF
.,TRBV28,TRBJ2-3,.,TGTGCCAGCAGCAGGGAGGGCACAGATACGCAGTATTTT,CASSREGTDTQYF
.,TRBV27,TRBJ1-6,.,TGTGCCAGGCCCCGGGGACAAGAGAATTCACCCCTCCACTTT,CARPRGQENSPLHF
TRBD1,TRBV7-2,TRBJ1-5,once,TGTGCCAGCAGCCTGACAGGGACCGGTCCCAATCAGCCCCAGCATTTT,CASSLTGTGPNQPQHF
TRBD2,TRBV9,TRBJ2-3,.,TGTGCCAGCAGCGATAGCGGGGTAAGGGATACGCAGTATTTT,CASSDSGVRDTQYF
.,TRBV2,TRBJ1-1,.,TGTGCCAGCAGTCGGGTCAAAGTGAACACTGAAGCTTTCTTT,CASSRVKVNTEAFF
.,TRBV9,TRBJ2-2,.,.,CASSGGGEWSCFF
TRBD1,TRBV5-1,TRBJ2-7,.,TGCGCCAGCAGCTATTCCGGGACAGAGTCCTACGAGCAGTACTTC,CASSYSGTESYEQYF
TRBD1,TRBV18,TRBJ2-1,.,TGTGCCAGCTCGGGACAGGTGGACAATGAGCAGTTCTTC,CASSGQVDNEQFF